The T cell receptor (beta chain) under discussion was sequenced for a study of blood T cells in healthy people across ages. The study, taken as a whole, reports: It was found that TCR beta diversity correlated strongly with the percentage of naive T cells. Changes in expanded clonotypes were possibly confounded, as the CMV status of donors was unknown. A roughly linear fall in TCR beta diversity per million T cells was seen with increasing age.

As for this clonotype: What it binds is unknown.

Sample-barcoded 5' priming and a J-beta primer mix drove a second PCR of roughly 6 to 12 cycles. Each cDNA molecule was tagged by a template-switch adaptor with 12 random nucleotides. TCRdb fed the 5' RACE reads into MiXCR, producing one record per CDR3 protein. The table has roughly 790,000 distinct CDR3 sequences, more than 40% seen once. The source material was blood. The TCR sequence derives from a woman aged 60-75 years in good health.

The CDR3 DNA is TGTGCCAGCAGCCCGCAGGGGACTAGCACAGATACGCAGTATTTT. Translation: CASSPQGTSTDTQYF. The V and J genes are TRBV12-3 or TRBV12-4 and TRBJ2-3; the D call may be TRBD1 or TRBD2 (6 bases each). Trimming cost V 6 bases and J 0 bases, with 13 bases left between them. CDR3 size: 15 residues.